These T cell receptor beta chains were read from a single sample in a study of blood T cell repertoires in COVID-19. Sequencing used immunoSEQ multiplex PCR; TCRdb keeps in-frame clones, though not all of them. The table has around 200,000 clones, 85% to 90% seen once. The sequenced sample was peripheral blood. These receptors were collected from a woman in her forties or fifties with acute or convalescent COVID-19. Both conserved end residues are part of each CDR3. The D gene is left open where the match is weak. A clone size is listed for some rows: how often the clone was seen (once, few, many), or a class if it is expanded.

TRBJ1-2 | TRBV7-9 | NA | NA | CASSFGGANYGYTF | TGTGCCAGCAGCTTCGGGGGGGCAAACTATGGCTACACCTTC
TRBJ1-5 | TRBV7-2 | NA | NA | CASSLERSQPQHF | TGTGCCAGCAGCTTAGAGAGAAGTCAGCCCCAGCATTTT
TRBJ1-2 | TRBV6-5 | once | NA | CASSYTARGNYGYTF | TGTGCCAGCAGTTACACCGCCCGGGGAAACTATGGCTACACCTTC
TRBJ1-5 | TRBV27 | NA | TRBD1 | CASSLENRGRVTNQPQHF | TGTGCCAGCAGTTTGGAGAACAGGGGGCGTGTTACAAATCAGCCCCAGCATTTT
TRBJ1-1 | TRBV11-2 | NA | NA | CASSPRGGSEAFF | TGTGCCAGCAGCCCGCGAGGAGGATCTGAAGCTTTCTTT
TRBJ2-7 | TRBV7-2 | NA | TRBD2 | CASSFSSGNTYEQYF | TGTGCCAGCAGCTTCTCGAGCGGGAACACCTACGAGCAGTACTTC
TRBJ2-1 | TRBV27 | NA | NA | CASSLLGGTEQFF | TGTGCCAGCAGTTTACTGGGCGGGACGGAGCAGTTCTTC
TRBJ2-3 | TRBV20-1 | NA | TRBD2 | CSASPSGSGTDTQYF | TGCAGTGCTAGTCCTAGCGGGAGTGGAACAGATACGCAGTATTTT
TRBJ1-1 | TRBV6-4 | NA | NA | CASSDHQGKAFF | TGTGCCAGCAGTGACCATCAGGGGAAAGCTTTCTTT
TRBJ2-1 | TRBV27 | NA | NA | CASTATGEITYNEQFF | TGTGCCAGCACCGCCACCGGGGAAATCACCTACAATGAGCAGTTCTTC
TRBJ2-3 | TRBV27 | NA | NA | CASSLAEGTDTQYF | TGTGCCAGCAGTTTGGCGGAGGGGACAGATACGCAGTATTTT
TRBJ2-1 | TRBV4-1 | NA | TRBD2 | CASSQAREGNEQFF | TGCGCCAGCAGCCAAGCCAGGGAGGGCAATGAGCAGTTCTTC
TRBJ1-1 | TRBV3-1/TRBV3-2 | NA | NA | CASSQGWGGNTEAFF | TGTGCCAGCAGCCAAGGCTGGGGCGGGAACACTGAAGCTTTCTTT
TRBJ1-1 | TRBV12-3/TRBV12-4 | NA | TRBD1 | CAGGTDEAFF | TGTGCCGGGGGGACAGATGAAGCTTTCTTT
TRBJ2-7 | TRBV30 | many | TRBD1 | CAWSRGQGTVSSF | TGTGCCTGGAGTCGGGGACAGGGTACTGTTAGTAGCTTC
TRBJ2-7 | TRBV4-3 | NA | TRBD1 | CASSAGTGFYEQYF | TGCGCCAGCAGCGCCGGGACAGGGTTCTACGAGCAGTACTTC
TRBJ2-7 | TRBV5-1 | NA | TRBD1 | CASSLGQGSTYEQYF | TGCGCCAGCAGCCTCGGACAGGGCAGTACCTACGAGCAGTACTTC
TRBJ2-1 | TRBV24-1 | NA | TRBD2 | CATSDPGTTSYNEQFF | TGTGCCACCAGTGATCCCGGGACTACCTCCTACAATGAGCAGTTCTTC
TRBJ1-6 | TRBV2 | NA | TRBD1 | CASSESRTGWNSPLHF | TGTGCCAGCAGTGAATCCCGGACAGGGTGGAATTCACCCCTCCACTTT
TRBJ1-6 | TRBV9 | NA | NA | CASSVAGQGSPLHF | TGTGCCAGCAGCGTAGCAGGCCAGGGTTCACCCCTCCACTTT
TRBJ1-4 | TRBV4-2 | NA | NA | CASSQDYLFQDLATNEKLFF | TGTGCCAGCAGCCAAGATTACCTCTTCCAGGATCTTGCAACTAATGAAAAACTGTTTTTT
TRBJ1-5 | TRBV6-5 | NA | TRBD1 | CASRQGQVNQPQHF | TGTGCCAGCAGGCAGGGACAGGTCAATCAGCCCCAGCATTTT
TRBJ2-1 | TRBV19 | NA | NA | CASSIERNEQFF | TGTGCCAGTAGTATAGAGAGGAATGAGCAGTTCTTC
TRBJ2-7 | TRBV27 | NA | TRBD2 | CASSLDAGGTYEQYF | TGTGCCAGCAGTTTAGATGCGGGAGGGACTTACGAGCAGTACTTC
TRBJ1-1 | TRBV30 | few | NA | CAWSVGVNTEAFF | TGTGCCTGGAGTGTAGGGGTGAACACTGAAGCTTTCTTT
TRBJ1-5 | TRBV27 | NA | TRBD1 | CATRTGLSNQPQHF | TGTGCCACCAGGACAGGGCTGAGCAATCAGCCCCAGCATTTT
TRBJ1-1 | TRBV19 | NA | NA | CASWGRGRNTEAFF | TGTGCCAGTTGGGGCAGGGGCCGGAACACTGAAGCTTTCTTT
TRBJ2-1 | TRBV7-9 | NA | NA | CASSLELRYEQFF | TGTGCCAGCAGCTTAGAATTGCGATATGAGCAGTTCTTC
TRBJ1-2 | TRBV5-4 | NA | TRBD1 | CATRTGVDYGYTF | TGTGCCACTCGGACAGGGGTGGACTATGGCTACACCTTC
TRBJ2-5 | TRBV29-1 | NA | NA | CSVGEVRGYQETQYF | TGCAGCGTTGGGGAGGTCAGGGGGTACCAAGAGACCCAGTACTTC
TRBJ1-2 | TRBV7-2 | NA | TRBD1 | CASSLGQGIPYGYTF | TGTGCCAGCAGCTTAGGACAGGGCATCCCCTATGGCTACACCTTC
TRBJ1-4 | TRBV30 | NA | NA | CAWSVRGLWEKLFF | TGTGCCTGGAGTGTACGAGGGCTATGGGAAAAACTGTTTTTT
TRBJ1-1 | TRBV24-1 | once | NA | CATRGQVNTEAFF | TGTGCCACCAGGGGCCAGGTGAACACTGAAGCTTTCTTT
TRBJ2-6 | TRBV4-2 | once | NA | CASSQSSGANVLTF | TGTGCCAGCAGCCAGAGCTCTGGGGCCAACGTCCTGACTTTC
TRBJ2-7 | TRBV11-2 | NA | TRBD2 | CATSEAYEQYF | TGTGCGACTAGCGAGGCCTACGAGCAGTACTTC
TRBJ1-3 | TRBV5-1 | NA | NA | CASSAVGGTLSGNTIYF | TGCGCCAGCAGCGCTGTCGGGGGAACCCTCTCTGGAAACACCATATATTTT
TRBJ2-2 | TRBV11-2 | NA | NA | CASSLQGSNTGELFF | TGTGCCAGCAGCTTGCAGGGTTCGAACACCGGGGAGCTGTTTTTT
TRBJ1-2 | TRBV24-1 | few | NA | CATSDSTGERNYGYTF | TGTGCCACCAGTGATTCGACAGGCGAAAGGAACTATGGCTACACCTTC
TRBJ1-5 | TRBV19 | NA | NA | CASSNGGTQPQHF | TGTGCCAGTAGTAACGGGGGTACTCAGCCCCAGCATTTT
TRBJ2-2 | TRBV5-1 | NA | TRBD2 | CASSSTSMSGELFF | TGCGCCAGCAGCTCGACTAGCATGAGCGGGGAGCTGTTTTTT
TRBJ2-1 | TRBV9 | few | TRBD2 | CASSVKGLAGNNEQFF | TGTGCCAGCAGCGTAAAAGGACTAGCCGGGAACAATGAGCAGTTCTTC
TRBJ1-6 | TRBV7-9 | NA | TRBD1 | CASSSRTGSPLHF | TGTGCCAGCAGCTCCCGGACAGGATCACCCCTCCACTTT
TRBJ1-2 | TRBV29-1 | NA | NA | CSVDYSSGGYTF | TGCAGCGTTGATTACAGTTCGGGGGGCTACACCTTC
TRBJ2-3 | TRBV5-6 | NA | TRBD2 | CASSLSLAGGDTQYF | TGTGCCAGCAGCTTATCACTAGCGGGAGGAGATACGCAGTATTTT
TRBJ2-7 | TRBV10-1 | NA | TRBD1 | CASSEPQGSPSYEQYF | TGCGCCAGCAGTGAACCACAGGGGAGCCCCTCCTACGAGCAGTACTTC
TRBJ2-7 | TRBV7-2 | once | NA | CASSKDIGISYEQYF | TGTGCCAGCAGCAAGGACATCGGCATATCCTACGAGCAGTACTTC
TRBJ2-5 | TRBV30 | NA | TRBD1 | CAWSGTGGKTQYF | TGTGCCTGGAGTGGGACAGGGGGTAAGACCCAGTACTTC
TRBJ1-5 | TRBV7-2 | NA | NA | CASSPTGGSNQPQHF | TGTGCCAGCAGCCCAACTGGGGGCTCCAATCAGCCCCAGCATTTT
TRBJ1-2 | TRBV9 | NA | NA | CASSQDSLYGYTF | TGTGCCAGCAGCCAGGACAGTCTCTATGGCTACACCTTC
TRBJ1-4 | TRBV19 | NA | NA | CASSLQRNEKLFF | TGTGCCAGTAGTCTACAGCGGAATGAAAAACTGTTTTTT
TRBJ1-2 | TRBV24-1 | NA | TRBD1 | CATSEQDRVYGYTF | TGTGCCACCAGTGAGCAGGACAGGGTGTACGGCTACACCTTC
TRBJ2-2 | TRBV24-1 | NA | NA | CATSDPQGNTGTGELFF | TGTGCCACCAGTGACCCACAGGGCAATACGGGCACCGGGGAGCTGTTTTTT
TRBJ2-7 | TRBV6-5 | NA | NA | CASRRDNGAYEQYF | TGTGCCAGCAGACGGGACAATGGGGCTTACGAGCAGTACTTC
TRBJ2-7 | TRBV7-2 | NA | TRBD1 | CASSLRTGAYEQYF | TGTGCCAGCAGCCTGAGGACAGGGGCCTACGAGCAGTACTTC
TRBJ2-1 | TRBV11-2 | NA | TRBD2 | CASSLDGAGVNNEQFF | TGTGCCAGCAGCTTAGACGGCGCGGGGGTTAACAATGAGCAGTTCTTC
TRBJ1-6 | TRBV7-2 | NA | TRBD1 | CASSLAGTGYSPLHF | TGTGCCAGCAGCTTAGCCGGGACAGGGTATTCACCCCTCCACTTT
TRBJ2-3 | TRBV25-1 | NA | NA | CASSEFRGMETDTQYF | TGTGCCAGCAGTGAATTCCGGGGAATGGAAACGGATACGCAGTATTTT
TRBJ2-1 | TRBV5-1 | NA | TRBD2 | CASSSQTSGFYNEQFF | TGCGCCAGCAGCTCCCAGACTAGCGGATTTTACAATGAGCAGTTCTTC
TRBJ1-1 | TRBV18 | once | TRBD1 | CASSRTGNTEAFF | TGTGCCAGCTCAAGGACAGGGAACACTGAAGCTTTCTTT